These 26 T cell receptor beta chains were all obtained from the same sample, sequenced in a study of cytomegalovirus exposure and HLA in healthy donors (dated 2017 in TCRdb). Library method: the immunoSEQ multiplex PCR assay. The multiplex PCR relied on a mix of 60 forward primers for TCR Vbeta segments and 13 reverse primers for TCR Jbeta segments. As stored in TCRdb, this immuneACCESS dataset retains in-frame rearrangements with V and J assigned. A fraction of the clones does not appear; measured against another copy, unresolved V genes explain less than half of the discrepancy, and the remainder lacks a known reason. This sample comprises approximately 160,000 clones, approximately 80% of them detected only once. The top ten clones comprise approximately 6% of the sample. Sequencing was performed on PBMCs. Receptors were obtained from a man in his thirties or forties in good health and CMV-seropositive.

The table lists this clone with a count of one. V is TRBV4-1 and J is TRBJ2-1; 9 nucleotides line up with TRBD2. CDR3 size: 15 residues. V lost 2 bases, J lost 4 bases, and 3 bases stayed unmatched. Per the germline V gene, CDR1 is MGHRA and CDR2 is YSYEKL. CDR3 protein: CASSQFLAGYNEQFF. In nucleotides, the CDR3 is TGCGCCAGCAGCCAATTCCTAGCGGGGTACAATGAGCAGTTCTTC.

The J gene is TRBJ1-1, the V gene TRBV19; a possible D gene is TRBD1 (5 bases). Trimming pared 3 bases from V and 5 bases from J, leaving 13 bases between. The CDR3 runs to 14 residues. CDR1 and CDR2 (germline): LNHDA, SQIVND (reference sequence). In DNA form, the CDR3 reads TGTGCCAGTAGTATTAAGGGAGGGGAAACTGAAGCTTTCTTT. This sequence encodes CASSIKGGETEAFF.

J is TRBJ1-1 and V is TRBV30; D might be TRBD1 (6 bases). Trimming took off 4 bases at V and 4 bases at J, with 10 bases between the two ends. CDR1 GTSNPN and CDR2 SVGIG come from the germline V gene (reference sequence). The CDR3 contains 12 residues. The CDR3 DNA reads as TGTGCCTGGACAGGGGTGACCACTGAAGCTTTCTTT. This encodes CAWTGVTTEAFF.

V and J are TRBV4-1 and TRBJ1-3; D unclear. V was trimmed by 6 bases and J by 4 bases, leaving 10 bases between them. CDR1 MGHRA and CDR2 YSYEKL come from the germline V gene. The CDR3 has 13 amino acids. DNA of the CDR3: TGCGCCAGCAGATCACGAGGGGGAAACACCATATATTTT. Translating it yields CASRSRGGNTIYF.

This clone turned up a few times. The chain couples TRBV7-8 to TRBJ2-3; 8 nucleotides match TRBD1. The CDR3 runs 15 residues. In germline, CDR1 is SGHVS, CDR2 FQNEAQ. V trimming: 5 bases; J trimming: 4 bases; junction bases outside the gene matches: 8. CDR3 DNA sequence: TGTGCCAGCAGCACCCCGGACAGGGTGGCAGATACGCAGTATTTT. Its translation is CASSTPDRVADTQYF.

The rearrangement joins TRBV9 to TRBJ2-2; TRBD2 agrees at 7 bases. With V trimmed by 0 bases and J by 5 bases, 4 bases remained unmatched. The CDR3 sequence is 15 residues long. CDR1 is SGDLS, CDR2 YYNGEE, per germline. In DNA, the CDR3 is TGTGCCAGCAGCGTAGCTCCCGGGGGGACCGGGGAGCTGTTTTTT. Protein product: CASSVAPGGTGELFF. The variable domain in full, with the rest retrieved from reference TRBV9 and TRBJ2-2, is DSGVTQTPKHLITATGQRVTLRCSPRSGDLSVYWYQQSLDQGLQFLIQYYNGEERAKGNILERFSAQQFPDLHSELNLSSLELGDSALYFCASSVAPGGTGELFFGEGSRLTVL.

V gene TRBV5-6 combines with J gene TRBJ1-1; D call uncertain. V gave up 7 bases and J gave up 1 base, with 8 bases separating them. The germline V gene encodes CDR1 SGHDT and CDR2 YYEEEE. This CDR3 has 12 residues. The CDR3 nucleotides read TGTGCCAGCGGTCAAGCGAACACTGAAGCTTTCTTT. Translation: CASGQANTEAFF.

The J gene is TRBJ1-2, the V gene TRBV28; TRBD1 agrees at 7 bases. Trimming at V came to 6 bases and at J to 5 bases, leaving 12 bases not matched to a gene. The germline CDR1 and CDR2 sequences are MDHEN and SYDVKM. The CDR3 covers 15 residues. The CDR3 here is CASRDIRQGIYGYTF. The CDR3 region has the DNA TGTGCCAGCAGGGATATCCGACAGGGCATTTATGGCTACACCTTC.

The chain links TRBV28 to TRBJ2-2; no clear D. The CDR3 runs 13 residues. The V and J ends lost 5 bases and 7 bases respectively, with 11 bases between them. From germline, CDR1 is MDHEN and CDR2 SYDVKM. The CDR3 spells CASSPDIGGELFF. CDR3 nucleotides: TGTGCCAGCAGTCCAGACATAGGCGGGGAGCTGTTTTTT.

The rearrangement links TRBV29-1 to TRBJ2-7; D gene unclear. Trimming shortened V by 4 bases and J by 2 bases, and 6 bases separated the two germline ends. Germline V gives CDR1 SQVTM, CDR2 ANQGSEA. The CDR3 has 11 residues. The CDR3 nucleotides read TGCAGCGTTGGCAACACCTACGAGCAGTACTTC. Encoded protein: CSVGNTYEQYF.

The CDR3 region is CASGDARGPQETQYF. CDR3 coding DNA: TGTGCTAGTGGTGATGCCCGAGGGCCCCAAGAGACCCAGTACTTC. J is TRBJ2-5 and V is TRBV12-5; the D gene is possibly TRBD2 (5 bases). The V gene's germline CDR1 is LGHNT and CDR2 FRNRAP. CDR3 length equals 15 residues. The ends were cut back, 5 bases at V and 1 base at J, with 14 bases in the middle.

CDR3 sequence: CSGAWDTEAFF. DNA of the CDR3: TGCAGTGGAGCGTGGGACACTGAAGCTTTCTTT. The chain uses TRBV20-1 and TRBJ1-1; D unresolved. The V end lost 7 bases, the J end lost 3 bases, and 9 bases lay between the germline ends. CDR3 length: 11 amino acids. CDR1 and CDR2 from the germline V gene are DFQATT and SNEGSKA (reference sequence).

This clone appeared a few times. This rearrangement joins TRBV28 to TRBJ1-5; no clear D gene. From germline, CDR1 is MDHEN and CDR2 SYDVKM. V was clipped by 11 bases and J by 2 bases, with 19 bases between them. The CDR3 has 15 amino acids. The CDR3 DNA is TGTGCCTCCTGGGTGGGAGACTTGGGCAATCAGCCCCAGCATTTT. It codes for CASWVGDLGNQPQHF.

The V and J genes are TRBV11-2 and TRBJ2-5, with no clear D. Trimming removed 3 bases at V and 5 bases at J, with 7 bases between. The germline gives CDR1 SGHAT, CDR2 FQNNGV. This CDR3 contains 12 residues. The CDR3 region has the DNA TGTGCCAGCAGCTTCTCCAGGGAGACCCAGTACTTC. The encoded protein is CASSFSRETQYF.

This clone has just one count. This sequence joins TRBV10-3 and TRBJ2-5; 9 bases align to TRBD1. TRBJ2-7 matches the DNA end more closely, so the J call is doubtful. Germline V gene lookup returns CDR1 ENHRY and CDR2 SYGVKD. This CDR3 comprises 15 residues. The CDR3: CAISESRTGAYEQYF. CDR3 bases: TGTGCCATCAGTGAGTCTAGGACAGGGGCCTACGAGCAGTACTTC.

V gene TRBV19 combines with J gene TRBJ2-5, with 8 bases identical to TRBD2. Looked up from germline, CDR1 is LNHDA and CDR2 is SQIVND (reference sequence). The CDR3 totals 15 residues. The trim removed 5 bases at V and 3 bases at J, leaving 8 bases unmatched. Here the CDR3 reads CASSPRDSGKETQYF. The CDR3 bases are TGTGCCAGTAGTCCTCGAGATAGCGGGAAAGAGACCCAGTACTTC.

V and J are TRBV6-5 and TRBJ2-7, with TRBD1 as a possible D gene (5 bases). Looked up from germline, CDR1 is MNHEY and CDR2 is SVGAGI. Trimming cost V 6 bases and J 7 bases, with 16 bases left between them. There are 13 residues in the CDR3. Written as DNA, the CDR3 is TGTGCCAGCAGACAGGTTCCCAAGAGAGAGCAGTACTTC. Amino acid sequence: CASRQVPKREQYF.

This clone was seen a handful of times. This chain links TRBV9 with TRBJ1-2; D is possibly TRBD1 (6 bases). The CDR3 contains 16 residues. Per the germline V gene, CDR1 is SGDLS and CDR2 is YYNGEE. Trimming removed 0 bases from V and 3 bases from J, with 15 bases in between. The CDR3 here is CASSVARAGEDYGYTF. The CDR3, as DNA: TGTGCCAGCAGCGTAGCTCGGGCAGGGGAAGACTATGGCTACACCTTC.

The chain recombines TRBV7-9 with TRBJ1-4, with 8 bases lining up with TRBD1. The CDR3 spans 14 residues. The germline V gene encodes CDR1 SEHNR and CDR2 FQNEAQ (reference sequence). J lost 8 bases, V lost 5 bases, and 7 bases had no gene match. The chain's CDR3 is CASSEQGEEEKLFF. The DNA for the CDR3 is TGTGCCAGCAGCGAACAGGGGGAGGAAGAAAAACTGTTTTTT.

The CDR3 region is CASRRTGYRNEKLFF. The CDR3 DNA follows: TGTGCCAGCAGACGGACAGGTTATCGGAATGAAAAACTGTTTTTT. The chain uses TRBV5-6 and TRBJ1-4, with TRBD1 identical over 7 bases. Germline V gene data show CDR1 as SGHDT and CDR2 as YYEEEE. The CDR3 contains 15 residues. After removal of 5 bases from V and 5 bases from J, the junction contained 9 bases not matched to a gene.

The rearrangement links TRBV5-6 to TRBJ1-2; D possibly corresponds to TRBD1 (5 bases). With 1 base removed from V and 2 bases from J, the gap between germline ends came to 6 bases. The CDR3 length is 13 residues. In germline, CDR1 is SGHDT, CDR2 YYEEEE. CDR3 amino acids: CASSLPGNYGYTF. The CDR3 DNA reads as TGTGCCAGCAGCTTGCCAGGGAACTATGGCTACACCTTC.

The CDR3 nucleotides read TGCGCCAGCAGCCTTTTCCAGAAACCGACAGGGGCCCCGTACACTGAAGCTTTCTTT. It encodes CASSLFQKPTGAPYTEAFF. J is TRBJ1-1 and V is TRBV4-1; 8 bases are a match to TRBD1. V lost 4 bases and J lost 3; bases outside the gene matches: 19. CDR3 size: 19 residues. Germline CDR1 reads MGHRA; CDR2 reads YSYEKL.

CDR3 protein: CASSVGLAGGLGTDTQYF. The CDR3 nucleotides read TGTGCCAGCAGTGTGGGACTAGCGGGGGGGCTTGGCACAGATACGCAGTATTTT. This chain uses TRBV6-4 with TRBJ2-3, with 16 bases identical to TRBD2. J gave up 1 base and V 4 bases, and 5 bases lay outside the gene matches. The germline gives CDR1 MRHNA, CDR2 SNTAGT. CDR3 length: 18 residues.

The V call is TRBV2, the J call TRBJ1-2; D gene uncertain. The CDR3 loop spans 14 amino acids. Germline values: CDR1 SNHLY, CDR2 FYNNEI. V lost 8 bases, J lost 5 bases, and 18 bases lay in between. The CDR3 nucleotides are TGTGCCAGCCCGCCAGTGGGCGCGCTGTATGGCTACACCTTC. Amino acids: CASPPVGALYGYTF.

The chain employs TRBV10-3 and TRBJ1-1, with D hard to call. Germline V CDR1 and CDR2: ENHRY, SYGVKD. Trimming removed 4 bases at V and 1 base at J, with 4 bases between. This CDR3 is 12 amino acids long. The CDR3 loop is CAISVSNTEAFF. The CDR3 nucleotides are TGTGCCATCAGTGTCTCGAACACTGAAGCTTTCTTT.

The CDR3 loop reads CASSTGDRGGTEAFF. DNA for the CDR3: TGTGCCAGTAGCACAGGGGACAGGGGAGGGACTGAAGCTTTCTTT. J is TRBJ1-1 and V is TRBV19; 10 bases fit TRBD1. The CDR3 sequence is 15 residues long. The germline gives CDR1 LNHDA, CDR2 SQIVND (reference sequence). The V gene end was trimmed by 6 bases and the J gene end by 5 bases; junction bases not matched to a gene: 9.